The 30 T cell receptor beta chains below were found in one sample sequenced in a study of blood T cells in healthy people across ages. A second PCR of 7 to 11 cycles used a sample-barcoded 5' primer and a J-beta primer mix. TCRdb reanalysed the 5' RACE reads using MiXCR and keeps one entry per CDR3 protein. The sample contains around 580,000 distinct CDR3 sequences, less than 60% of which appear only once. Sequencing used blood. The source is a man older than 75 in good health.

Only a few counts were recorded for this clonotype. V gene TRBV2 combines with J gene TRBJ2-1; D is tentatively TRBD1 or TRBD2 (5 bases each). This CDR3 comprises 15 residues. V lost 7 bases and J 6 bases, leaving 19 bases between the germline ends. Germline V gene data show CDR1 as SNHLY and CDR2 as FYNNEI. Written as DNA, the CDR3 is TGTGCCAGCAACCCGGGGAAGGGGCCAAGCAATGAGCAGTTCTTC. Translation: CASNPGKGPSNEQFF.

This CDR3 is CASSSELGLGTDTQYF. The CDR3, as DNA: TGTGCCAGCAGCTCAGAGCTGGGGTTAGGCACAGATACGCAGTATTTT. This chain joins TRBV7-3 and TRBJ2-3; D is uncertain. This CDR3 is built from 16 residues. The germline V gene has CDR1 SGHTA and CDR2 FQGTGA. Deletions cut 4 bases from V and 1 base from J, with 15 bases between.

The chain joins TRBV13 to TRBJ2-1; D is unclear. The CDR3 runs to 14 residues. V lost 1 base and J 6 bases, leaving 10 bases between the germline ends. Germline assignment: CDR1 PRHDT and CDR2 FYEKMQ (reference sequence). CDR3: CASSLDVVGNEQFF. DNA of the CDR3: TGTGCCAGCAGCTTAGACGTTGTGGGCAATGAGCAGTTCTTC.

CDR3 protein: CASSSQTSGGYEQYF. CDR3 nucleotide sequence: TGTGCCAGCAGCAGCCAGACTAGCGGGGGCTACGAGCAGTACTTC. The chain uses TRBV7-2 and TRBJ2-7, with 12 positions matching TRBD2. Germline values: CDR1 SGHTA, CDR2 FQGNSA. V lost 5 bases to trimming and J lost 3 bases; unmatched junction nucleotides: 5. The CDR3 loop spans 15 amino acids.

The genes are TRBV6-4 and TRBJ2-6; D uncertain. The ends were cut back, 3 bases at V and 1 base at J, with 7 bases in the middle. Germline V gene lookup returns CDR1 MRHNA and CDR2 SNTAGT. CDR3 size: 15 residues. CDR3 sequence reads: CASSDGASGANVLTF. CDR3 bases: TGTGCCAGCAGTGATGGCGCATCTGGGGCCAACGTCCTGACTTTC.

This clonotype was counted a few times. The rearrangement links TRBV29-1 to TRBJ2-3, with 9 positions matching TRBD1. Germline V gene lookup returns CDR1 SQVTM and CDR2 ANQGSEA. The ends lost 6 bases at V and 0 bases at J; junction bases unmatched: 7. The CDR3 has 15 residues. CDR3 nucleotides: TGCAGCGTCCCCCCTGGACAGGGGAGCACAGATACGCAGTATTTT. Protein: CSVPPGQGSTDTQYF.

This clonotype was seen repeatedly, ten times or more. The chain carries TRBV6-5 and TRBJ2-6; 9 bases line up with TRBD2. The CDR3 has 17 residues. CDR1 and CDR2 (germline): MNHEY, SVGAGI. V was clipped by 6 bases and J by 0 bases; unmatched bases: 6. DNA of the CDR3: TGTGCCAGCAGACCCCTAGCGGGGAGCTCTGGGGCCAACGTCCTGACTTTC. This encodes CASRPLAGSSGANVLTF.

CDR3 sequence (DNA): TGTGCCAGCAGCCAAGGGGGTCGAGCTAGAACAGATACGCAGTATTTT. This translates into CASSQGGRARTDTQYF. V is TRBV3-1 and J is TRBJ2-3; D call uncertain. Trimming left V 1 base short and J 3 bases short, with 14 bases between. Germline V gives CDR1 LGHDT, CDR2 YNNKEL (reference sequence). This CDR3 spans 16 amino acids.

This clonotype turned up a few times. The CDR3 sequence: CASSPGTDNGYTF. DNA of the CDR3: TGCGCCAGCAGCCCAGGGACAGACAATGGCTACACCTTC. The rearrangement links TRBV5-1 to TRBJ1-2; the match to TRBD1 covers 7 bases. The CDR3 is 13 residues long. V lost 4 bases to trimming and J lost 6 bases; unmatched junction nucleotides: 6. In germline, CDR1 is SGHRS, CDR2 YFSETQ.

This clonotype was recorded at least ten times. A much more abundant neighbour one base away suggests this may be a read error. The V call is TRBV6-6, the J call TRBJ2-7, with 9 nucleotides matching TRBD1. Germline V gives CDR1 MNHNY, CDR2 SVGAGI (reference sequence). Germline trimming cut 8 bases from V and 5 bases from J; bases unmatched to any gene: 7. The CDR3 consists of 13 residues. The CDR3 is CASAGTGSHEQYF. The CDR3 DNA reads TGTGCCAGCGCCGGGACAGGGTCCCACGAGCAGTACTTC.

V usage is TRBV9 and J usage is TRBJ2-3, with 9 bases that match TRBD1. The V gene's germline CDR1 is SGDLS and CDR2 YYNGEE. This CDR3 has 17 residues. V lost 4 bases and J lost 4; bases outside the gene matches: 13. CDR3: CASSPAGTGYASDTQYF. The CDR3 DNA reads TGTGCCAGCAGCCCCGCCGGGACAGGGTACGCCTCAGATACGCAGTATTTT.

The table lists this clonotype with a few counts. This chain joins TRBV7-2 and TRBJ1-1; TRBD1 matches 8 bases. With 0 bases clipped from V and 5 bases from J, the junction kept 5 bases outside the gene matches. The germline gives CDR1 SGHTA, CDR2 FQGNSA. This CDR3 has 15 residues. Written as DNA, the CDR3 is TGTGCCAGCAGCTTAGCGCGGGACAGGTGGACTGAAGCTTTCTTT. It yields the protein CASSLARDRWTEAFF.

This clonotype has more than one count but fewer than ten. The V and J genes are TRBV27 and TRBJ1-2; D unresolved. Looked up from germline, CDR1 is MNHEY and CDR2 is SMNVEV (reference sequence). The CDR3 sequence is 14 residues long. Trimming cost V 8 bases and J 4 bases, with 17 bases left between them. CDR3: CASRRADRSYGYTF. The CDR3 region has the DNA TGTGCCAGCCGTCGGGCGGATCGTTCCTATGGCTACACCTTC.

The chain couples TRBV6-6 to TRBJ1-2; D unresolved. The V gene lost 6 bases and the J gene lost 5 bases, with 10 bases spanning the gap. This CDR3 spans 12 amino acids. CDR1 is MNHNY and CDR2 is SVGAGI in the germline V gene (reference sequence). The CDR3 DNA reads TGTGCCAGCAGCCAAGGTATATATGGCTACACCTTC. Translation: CASSQGIYGYTF.

The rearrangement joins TRBV24-1 to TRBJ2-1; the D gene is possibly TRBD1 (6 bases). CDR1 is KGHDR and CDR2 is SFDVKD in the germline V gene. V dropped 3 bases and J dropped 6 bases, with 17 bases sitting between them. This CDR3 has 16 residues. The CDR3 spells CATSDHTGTQTNEQFF. In nucleotides, the CDR3 is TGTGCCACCAGTGATCATACCGGGACACAGACCAATGAGCAGTTCTTC.

V is TRBV7-9 and J is TRBJ2-3; D ambiguous. CDR3 size: 16 residues. Per the germline V gene, CDR1 is SEHNR and CDR2 is FQNEAQ (reference sequence). Trimming took 0 bases from V and 0 from J, leaving 10 bases between them. The CDR3 sequence: CASSLAVRVSTDTQYF. CDR3 sequence (DNA): TGTGCCAGCAGCTTAGCTGTAAGGGTTAGCACAGATACGCAGTATTTT.

The V gene is TRBV4-1, the J gene TRBJ2-7; D unresolved. CDR3 size: 15 residues. Germline values: CDR1 MGHRA, CDR2 YSYEKL. V dropped 1 base and J dropped 3 bases, with 13 bases sitting between them. CDR3 in amino acids: CASSQVENSYYEQYF. In nucleotides, the CDR3 is TGCGCCAGCAGCCAAGTCGAGAACAGTTACTACGAGCAGTACTTC.

J is TRBJ2-1 and V is TRBV18; 13 nucleotides line up with TRBD2. CDR1 and CDR2 from the germline V gene are KGHSH and LQKENI. CDR3 size: 16 residues. The V gene end was trimmed by 4 bases and the J gene end by 6 bases; junction bases not matched to a gene: 6. The CDR3 reads CASSRTGTSGANEQFF. Here the CDR3 DNA reads TGTGCCAGCTCACGCACCGGGACTAGCGGGGCCAATGAGCAGTTCTTC.

V is TRBV7-2 and J is TRBJ2-4; D is tentatively TRBD1 or TRBD2 (5 bases each). The CDR3 extends over 16 amino acids. Germline V lookup: CDR1 SGHTA, CDR2 FQGNSA. Trimming removed 5 bases at V and 6 bases at J, with 20 bases between. The chain's CDR3 is CASSPQSLGDLNIQYF. CDR3 DNA: TGTGCCAGCAGCCCCCAATCGCTAGGGGACCTAAACATTCAGTACTTC.

This clonotype was detected only a few times. The chain couples TRBV27 to TRBJ2-7, with D uncertain. Between the trimmed V and J ends, which lost 8 bases and 6 bases, there was a span of 23 bases. Germline V gene data show CDR1 as MNHEY and CDR2 as SMNVEV (reference sequence). The CDR3 runs 15 residues. CDR3 in amino acids: CASPHRWSPLSEQYF. As DNA, the CDR3 is TGTGCCAGCCCCCACAGATGGTCACCTCTTAGCGAGCAGTACTTC.

This clonotype was seen a handful of times. The rearrangement uses TRBV30 and TRBJ2-3; 14 positions match TRBD2. J was trimmed by 4 bases and V by 7 bases; bases with no gene match: 1. The CDR3 is 13 amino acids. Germline V gene lookup returns CDR1 GTSNPN and CDR2 SVGIG (reference sequence). The CDR3 sequence is CASGLAGADTQYF. The CDR3 DNA follows: TGTGCCTCGGGACTAGCGGGAGCAGATACGCAGTATTTT.

This chain connects TRBV20-1 to TRBJ1-2; 9 bases map to TRBD1. The CDR3 is 15 residues long. Germline CDR1 and CDR2: DFQATT and SNEGSKA (reference sequence). Germline trimming cut 3 bases from V and 4 bases from J; bases unmatched to any gene: 9. CDR3 amino acids: CSARPTGGSAYGYTF. The DNA of the CDR3 is TGCAGTGCTAGGCCCACAGGGGGCTCAGCCTATGGCTACACCTTC.

The table lists this clonotype with a few counts. DNA of the CDR3: TGTGCCAGCAGCGGGAGGGAGCGCACCTACAATGAGCAGTTCTTC. This sequence encodes CASSGRERTYNEQFF. This rearrangement joins TRBV9 to TRBJ2-1, with TRBD2 as a possible D gene (6 bases). This CDR3 is built from 15 residues. Trimming took 3 bases from V and 2 from J, leaving 12 bases between them. Germline-derived CDR1 and CDR2 are SGDLS and YYNGEE.

The V and J genes are TRBV6-2 or TRBV6-3 and TRBJ2-3, with 9 bases matching TRBD2. J gave up 5 bases and V 2 bases, and 5 bases lay outside the gene matches. CDR3 length equals 15 residues. Germline V gene lookup returns CDR1 MNHEY and CDR2 SVGEGT. CDR3 loop: CASSYGGGVEDTQYF. CDR3 sequence (DNA): TGTGCCAGCAGTTACGGCGGGGGGGTGGAAGATACGCAGTATTTT.

This clonotype was seen many times. The chain links TRBV6-6 to TRBJ2-6, with a possible D match to TRBD2 (6 bases). CDR3 length equals 17 residues. V dropped 0 bases and J dropped 0 bases, with 9 bases sitting between them. The V gene's germline CDR1 is MNHNY and CDR2 SVGAGI (reference sequence). CDR3 bases: TGTGCCAGCAGTTACTCGGGGGGTCCCTCTGGGGCCAACGTCCTGACTTTC. It is translated as CASSYSGGPSGANVLTF.

This sequence joins TRBV7-2 and TRBJ2-5; D unresolved. Trimming pared 5 bases from V and 5 bases from J, leaving 18 bases between. CDR1 and CDR2 from the germline V gene are SGHTA and FQGNSA. The CDR3 has 15 residues. CDR3 DNA: TGTGCCAGCAGCCCCCAAGGGTATTCGGAGGAGACCCAGTACTTC. This encodes CASSPQGYSEETQYF.

Concerning this clonotype itself: This may come from a read error, since a much larger clone is one base off. The rearrangement links TRBV29-1 to TRBJ2-1, with D possibly being TRBD2 (6 bases). V shed 8 bases and J shed 13 bases, with 24 bases lying between them. The CDR3 length is 13 residues. Germline CDR1 is SQVTM and CDR2 is ANQGSEA. Written as DNA, the CDR3 is TGCAGCATTAGCGGAGCCCTGCTGGAGACCCAGTTCTTC. It codes for CSISGALLETQFF.

The J gene is TRBJ2-5, the V gene TRBV20-1; D is undetermined. The V end was cut by 2 bases, the J end by 6 bases, with 19 bases between. Germline CDR1 and CDR2: DFQATT and SNEGSKA (reference sequence). The CDR3 contains 15 residues. CDR3 coding DNA: TGCAGTGCTAGAAGAGTTATCGGACGACGGAAGACCCAGTACTTC. Amino acid sequence: CSARRVIGRRKTQYF.

The table lists this clonotype with a few counts. V gene TRBV7-2 combines with J gene TRBJ1-1; 9 bases agree with TRBD1. Per the germline V gene, CDR1 is SGHTA and CDR2 is FQGNSA. Trimming removed 5 bases from V and 2 bases from J; junction bases left unmatched: 3. The CDR3 is 14 amino acids. CDR3 protein: CASSRTGANTEAFF. In nucleotides, the CDR3 is TGTGCCAGCAGCCGGACAGGGGCAAACACTGAAGCTTTCTTT.

This clonotype has just a few counts. The rearrangement links TRBV7-2 to TRBJ2-5, with D uncertain. Germline V gene lookup returns CDR1 SGHTA and CDR2 FQGNSA. CDR3 size: 13 residues. Trimming cost V 5 bases and J 4 bases, with 11 bases left between them. This CDR3 is CASSREVRETQYF. As DNA, the CDR3 is TGTGCCAGCAGCAGAGAGGTGCGAGAGACCCAGTACTTC.